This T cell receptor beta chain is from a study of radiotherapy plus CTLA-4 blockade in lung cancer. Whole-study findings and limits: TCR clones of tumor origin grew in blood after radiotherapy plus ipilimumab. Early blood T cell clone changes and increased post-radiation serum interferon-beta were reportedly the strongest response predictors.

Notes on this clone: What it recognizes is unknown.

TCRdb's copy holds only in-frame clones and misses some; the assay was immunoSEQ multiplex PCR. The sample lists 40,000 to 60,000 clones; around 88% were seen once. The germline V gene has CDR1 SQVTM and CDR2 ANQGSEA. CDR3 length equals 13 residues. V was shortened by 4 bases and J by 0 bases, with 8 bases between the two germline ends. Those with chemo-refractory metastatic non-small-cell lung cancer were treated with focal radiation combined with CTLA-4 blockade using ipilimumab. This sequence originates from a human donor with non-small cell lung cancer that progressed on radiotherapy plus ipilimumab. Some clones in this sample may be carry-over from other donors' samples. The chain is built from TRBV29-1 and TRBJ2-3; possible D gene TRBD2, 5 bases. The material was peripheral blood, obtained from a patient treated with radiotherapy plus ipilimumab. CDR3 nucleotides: TGCAGCGTTGTGGGCGGGAGCACAGATACGCAGTATTTT. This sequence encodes CSVVGGSTDTQYF.